This T cell receptor beta chain is drawn from a study of OX40 agonist ivuxolimab in advanced cancers. Germline CDR1 is SGHRS and CDR2 is YFSETQ. CDR3 length: 13 amino acids. With 3 bases removed from V and 6 bases from J, the gap between germline ends came to 12 bases. The assay was immunoSEQ multiplex PCR, and TCRdb's table has in-frame clones only and misses some. Of about 100,000 clones detected, 75% to 90% appear once; the ten largest clones hold approximately 0.16%. Sequencing was performed on CD4+ or CD8+ T cells sorted from blood, taken in a trial of the OX40 agonist ivuxolimab. The rearrangement uses TRBV5-1 and TRBJ1-1, with D perhaps TRBD1 (5 bases). The receptor's source is an adult with an advanced solid tumor such as melanoma, head and neck, liver or kidney cancer. The CDR3, as DNA: TGCGCCAGCAGCTCCGGGGCAAACCCTGAAGCTTTCTTT. Its translation is CASSSGANPEAFF.